The clone carrying this T cell receptor (beta chain) has only a few counts. The target antigen is unknown. The record originates from a study of identical twins. The CDR3 totals 14 residues. Germline V gene lookup returns CDR1 MDHEN and CDR2 SYDVKM. The V gene end was trimmed by 4 bases and the J gene end by 7 bases; junction bases not matched to a gene: 9. Template switching supplied a universal primer site; unique molecular identifiers were carried on the cDNA. TCRdb independently ran MiXCR on the 5' RACE reads; one entry per CDR3 protein. Of fewer than 550,000 distinct CDR3 sequences in the sample, over 12% were seen once. Study-wide findings and caveats: Diverse VJ usage suggested most zero-insertion clonotypes were not invariant T cells. The abundant beta clonotypes from cord blood had fewer insertions, and memory repertoires had none of this. Researchers reported excess low generation probability among twin-shared out-of-frame alpha sequences.

This sample was also put to use in a study of yellow fever vaccine responses in identical twins.

The receptor was isolated from a woman aged 18-30 years in good health. This rearrangement joins TRBV28 to TRBJ2-7; 8 bases align to TRBD1. The sample was CD4+ T cells sorted from blood. CDR3 DNA: TGTGCCAGCAGTTCCGGACAGGGAACGAGGGAGCAGTACTTC. Protein: CASSSGQGTREQYF.